The TCR beta chain described here comes from a study of cytomegalovirus exposure and HLA in healthy donors. At the level of the study: The platform used for the approximately 130 validation repertoires matched that of the 666 first-cohort repertoires, a later analysis reported.

The V gene lost 8 bases and the J gene lost 5 bases, with 28 bases spanning the gap. This CDR3 spans 17 amino acids. Germline assignment: CDR1 SQVTM and CDR2 ANQGSEA. The data were produced by immunoSEQ multiplex PCR, yet TCRdb's version contains in-frame clones alone and is incomplete. Of some 170,000 clones listed, around 87% are singletons. V usage is TRBV29-1 and J usage is TRBJ2-1; tentatively, D is TRBD1 (8 bases). Input material: PBMCs. This clonotype was obtained from a woman in her 30s in good health and CMV-seronegative. The CDR3 here is CSSRGLRSSGDDNEQFF. The CDR3 DNA is TGCAGCTCCAGGGGGCTGAGATCTAGCGGCGATGACAATGAGCAGTTCTTC.